This T cell receptor (beta chain) was identified in a study of blood T cells in healthy people across ages. Study at large: When template switching was applied, about one barcoded beta molecule was captured per two T cells. Whole-study findings and limits: Since the PBMCs were unsorted, naive and antigen-experienced cells could not be conclusively compared.

The length of the CDR3 is 16 residues. The J segment lost 2 bases and the V segment lost 3 bases, leaving 7 bases of the junction unmatched. Comment on this clonotype: No antigen is known for it.

Sample-barcoded 5' priming and a J-beta primer mix drove a second PCR of 7 to 11 cycles. Every cDNA was tagged by a template-switch adaptor with 12 random nucleotides. CDR3-containing paired-end reads numbered at least 2.5 million in each sample. From the 5' RACE reads, TCRdb called clonotypes with MiXCR, one entry per CDR3 protein. The sample holds 720,000 or so distinct CDR3 sequences, 40% to 45% seen once. The sequencing sample was made of blood. This chain joins TRBV12-3 or TRBV12-4 and TRBJ1-5, with 7 bases fitting TRBD1. The TCR originated in a man older than 75 in good health. The CDR3 is CASSFGQDLRNQPQHF. In nucleotides, the CDR3 is TGTGCCAGCAGTTTCGGACAGGACCTCCGCAATCAGCCCCAGCATTTT.